This passage covers 32 T cell receptor beta chains from one sample sequenced in a study of B cell selection in AIRE deficiency. Only in-frame clones appear in the TCRdb table, and some are missing; sequencing was by immunoSEQ multiplex PCR. Seen here are about 27,000 clones, 95% to 96% observed once, and the top ten hold 0.24%. Conventional CD4 T cells were sorted as CD4+CD127+ cells. The sequenced sample was CD4+CD127+ conventional T cells sorted from PBMCs. The receptors here all came from a human donor in good health.

The V gene is TRBV2, the J gene TRBJ2-1; no firm D call. CDR1 and CDR2 (germline): SNHLY, FYNNEI. This CDR3 is built from 16 residues. V lost 6 bases, J lost 0 bases, and 15 bases lay in between. The CDR3 loop is CASSGRGLSSYNEQFF. CDR3 nucleotide sequence: TGTGCCAGCAGCGGGCGAGGCTTGAGCTCCTACAATGAGCAGTTCTTC.

This chain links TRBV27 with TRBJ2-1; the D gene is possibly TRBD2 (5 bases). Looked up from germline, CDR1 is MNHEY and CDR2 is SMNVEV (reference sequence). V lost 2 bases and J lost 9, with 14 bases in between. There are 14 residues in the CDR3. CDR3 protein: CASSLILAQAEQFF. The CDR3 coding sequence is TGTGCCAGCAGTTTAATTCTAGCCCAGGCTGAGCAGTTCTTC.

The chain has TRBV7-3 and TRBJ2-3; TRBD2 agrees at 13 bases. The trim removed 6 bases at V and 3 bases at J, leaving 6 bases unmatched. The V gene's germline CDR1 is SGHTA and CDR2 FQGTGA. The CDR3 spans 16 residues. DNA for the CDR3: TGTGCCAGCAGATCGGGACTAGCGGGACAGACAGATACGCAGTATTTT. It yields the protein CASRSGLAGQTDTQYF.

This clone was observed once. The V and J genes are TRBV18 and TRBJ1-4; no clear D gene. Trimming stripped 0 bases from V and 2 bases from J, with 10 bases between. The CDR3 extends over 16 amino acids. Per germline, CDR1 KGHSH and CDR2 LQKENI. The CDR3 DNA reads as TGTGCCAGCTCACCACCGGGGTGGGAGACTAATGAAAAACTGTTTTTT. Its translation is CASSPPGWETNEKLFF.

The chain carries TRBV12-5 and TRBJ1-5, with TRBD1 as a possible D gene (5 bases). The CDR3 extends over 14 amino acids. CDR1 and CDR2 (germline): LGHNT, FRNRAP. V shed 3 bases and J shed 3 bases, with 9 bases lying between them. CDR3 DNA sequence: TGTGCTAGTGGTTTATCAGGGCCCAATCAGCCCCAGCATTTT. It codes for CASGLSGPNQPQHF.

This rearrangement joins TRBV4-1 to TRBJ2-5; 10 nucleotides match TRBD1. CDR1 and CDR2 (germline): MGHRA, YSYEKL. The CDR3 has 16 residues. V shed 2 bases, J shed 2 bases, and the junction held 5 bases outside the gene matches. The CDR3 bases are TGCGCCAGCAGCCAAACCCCGGGACAGGGGCAAGAGACCCAGTACTTC. This codes for CASSQTPGQGQETQYF.

The chain is built from TRBV10-3 and TRBJ2-6, with a weak D call TRBD1 (5 bases). This CDR3 is 16 amino acids long. Germline CDR1 is ENHRY and CDR2 is SYGVKD. V gave up 0 bases and J gave up 2 bases, with 8 bases separating them. The CDR3 spells CAISESWGPGANVLTF. The CDR3 coding sequence is TGTGCCATCAGTGAGTCGTGGGGCCCTGGGGCCAACGTCCTGACTTTC.

CDR3 region: CASSLGDRFFSYNSPLHF. The DNA of the CDR3 is TGTGCCAGCAGCTTAGGAGACAGGTTCTTCTCCTATAATTCACCCCTCCACTTT. The chain employs TRBV7-8 and TRBJ1-6, with D tentatively TRBD1 (6 bases). V lost 1 base, J lost 0 bases, and 13 bases lay in between. This CDR3 has 18 residues. In germline, CDR1 is SGHVS, CDR2 FQNEAQ.

The chain has TRBV19 and TRBJ2-4; maybe TRBD2 (6 bases). Germline CDR1 is LNHDA and CDR2 is SQIVND (reference sequence). The CDR3 contains 16 residues. V lost 5 bases and J 2 bases, leaving 16 bases between the germline ends. In nucleotides, the CDR3 is TGTGCCAGTAGTCGCCCCGGAGGGGAGACCAAAAACATTCAGTACTTC. Protein sequence: CASSRPGGETKNIQYF. The full variable domain, its missing parts supplied by reference TRBV19 and TRBJ2-4, is DGGITQSPKYLFRKEGQNVTLSCEQNLNHDAMYWYRQDPGQGLRLIYYSQIVNDFQKGDIAEGYSVSREKKESFPLTVTSAQKNPTAFYLCASSRPGGETKNIQYFGAGTRLSVL.

The chain has TRBV27 and TRBJ2-1, with a tentative D call TRBD2 (5 bases). Germline V CDR1 and CDR2: MNHEY, SMNVEV (reference sequence). The CDR3 length is 14 residues. The germline V and J ends were trimmed by 5 bases and 6 bases, with 14 bases remaining between them. CDR3 residues: CASSPRTLSNEQFF. DNA of the CDR3: TGTGCCAGCAGTCCACGGACTCTCAGCAATGAGCAGTTCTTC.

This chain uses TRBV19 with TRBJ1-5; TRBD1 is a possible D gene (5 bases). Germline lookup yields CDR1 LNHDA and CDR2 SQIVND (reference sequence). The CDR3 spans 15 residues. Trimming took off 5 bases at V and 2 bases at J, with 13 bases between the two ends. As DNA, the CDR3 is TGTGCCAGTAGTCTGACAGATGGGCGCAATCAGCCCCAGCATTTT. The encoded protein is CASSLTDGRNQPQHF.

The rearrangement joins TRBV9 to TRBJ2-7, with D perhaps matching TRBD1 or TRBD2 (5 bases each). The germline gives CDR1 SGDLS, CDR2 YYNGEE. Trimming removed 3 bases at V and 1 base at J, with 20 bases between. CDR3 length: 17 amino acids. The CDR3 DNA reads as TGTGCCAGCAGCGGAGGGGCTTTCTGGGGAAGTTCCTACGAGCAGTACTTC. Its protein is CASSGGAFWGSSYEQYF.

The V call is TRBV30, the J call TRBJ1-2; the D is unclear. V was pared by 0 bases and J by 2 bases, with 4 bases between. Germline CDR1 GTSNPN, CDR2 SVGIG (reference sequence). The CDR3 runs 12 residues. For the CDR3, the DNA is TGTGCCTGGAGTGTACGGAACTATGGCTACACCTTC. Protein product: CAWSVRNYGYTF.

V and J are TRBV6-5 and TRBJ2-7, with TRBD1 matching over 7 bases. This CDR3 contains 15 residues. Germline V gene lookup returns CDR1 MNHEY and CDR2 SVGAGI. V lost 0 bases, J lost 4 bases, and 6 bases stayed unmatched. CDR3 protein: CASSYSPGQEYEQYF. The CDR3 region has the DNA TGTGCCAGCAGTTACTCCCCTGGACAGGAATACGAGCAGTACTTC.

The V call is TRBV15, the J call TRBJ2-3, with TRBD2 as a possible D gene (5 bases). V was trimmed by 0 bases and J by 1 base, leaving 14 bases between them. This CDR3 region has 17 residues. Per the germline V gene, CDR1 is LNHNV and CDR2 is YYDKDF (reference sequence). CDR3 protein: CATSRDAIGGRTDTQYF. The DNA for the CDR3 is TGTGCCACCAGCAGAGACGCGATCGGCGGGCGCACAGATACGCAGTATTTT.

The J gene is TRBJ2-2, the V gene TRBV10-2; 10 positions match TRBD2. The CDR3 runs to 16 residues. Germline assignment: CDR1 WSHSY and CDR2 SAAADI. Losses at the gene ends were 6 bases for V and 5 bases for J; bases not matched to a gene: 9. CDR3 region: CASRSNSGGATGELFF. Here the CDR3 DNA reads TGCGCCAGCAGGTCCAACAGCGGGGGGGCGACCGGGGAGCTGTTTTTT.

As DNA, the CDR3 is TGCAGCGTTGCCAGACAGGGGGCAAAATACGAGCAGTACTTC. It specifies CSVARQGAKYEQYF. This chain links TRBV29-1 with TRBJ2-7; 10 bases fit TRBD1. This CDR3 spans 14 amino acids. J lost 4 bases, V lost 4 bases, and 7 bases had no gene match. Germline-derived CDR1 and CDR2 are SQVTM and ANQGSEA.

The CDR3 bases are TGCGCCAGCAGCCCTGGGGCGGGGCCGAATGAGCAGTTCTTC. It translates to CASSPGAGPNEQFF. V usage is TRBV5-1 and J usage is TRBJ2-1; tentative D call: TRBD2 (6 bases). The ends were cut back, 4 bases at V and 7 bases at J, with 15 bases in the middle. Per germline, CDR1 SGHRS and CDR2 YFSETQ. This CDR3 region has 14 residues.

On this clone itself: One end of the junction is discordant with germline, which a read error may explain. The chain's CDR3 is CASSSTSGLFLF. DNA of the CDR3: TGTGCCAGCAGCTCGACTAGCGGGTTGTTCCTGTTC. The J gene is TRBJ2-7, the V gene TRBV7-9, with 10 positions matching TRBD2. The CDR3 consists of 12 residues. Per the germline V gene, CDR1 is SEHNR and CDR2 is FQNEAQ (reference sequence).

The chain uses TRBV11-2 and TRBJ2-7; D not resolved. V was cut by 0 bases and J by 2 bases, with 17 bases left in between. The CDR3 has 17 residues. Germline V gene data show CDR1 as SGHAT and CDR2 as FQNNGV. The CDR3 DNA is TGTGCCAGCAGCTTAGATCATATCCCGCAGGTCCCCTACGAGCAGTACTTC. Its translation is CASSLDHIPQVPYEQYF.

The J gene is TRBJ2-7, the V gene TRBV5-1; D remains unclear. CDR3 length equals 13 residues. Germline V gene data show CDR1 as SGHRS and CDR2 as YFSETQ. Trimming shortened V by 0 bases and J by 0 bases, and 4 bases separated the two germline ends. CDR3 protein: CASSLVDSYEQYF. DNA of the CDR3: TGCGCCAGCAGCTTGGTTGACTCCTACGAGCAGTACTTC.

The J gene is TRBJ1-5, the V gene TRBV6-6; D remains unclear. Trimming took off 6 bases at V and 0 bases at J, with 6 bases between the two ends. Germline V gene lookup returns CDR1 MNHNY and CDR2 SVGAGI (reference sequence). The CDR3 is made up of 13 amino acids. The CDR3 region is CASSVNSNQPQHF. The CDR3 DNA reads as TGTGCCAGCAGCGTTAATAGCAATCAGCCCCAGCATTTT.

The chain couples TRBV5-1 to TRBJ2-7, with D unclear. CDR1 is SGHRS, CDR2 YFSETQ, per germline. The CDR3 runs to 17 residues. Trimming removed 0 bases at V and 0 bases at J, with 16 bases between. The CDR3 nucleotides are TGCGCCAGCAGCTTGGATCCGTCGGGCGGCCTCTCCTACGAGCAGTACTTC. Amino acid sequence: CASSLDPSGGLSYEQYF.

This clone is a singleton in its sample. Written as DNA, the CDR3 is TGTGCCAGCAGCTTAGCGCTGGGGGATGAGCAGTTCTTC. Amino acids: CASSLALGDEQFF. V usage is TRBV7-9 and J usage is TRBJ2-1, with D perhaps TRBD1 or TRBD2 (5 bases each). The V gene's germline CDR1 is SEHNR and CDR2 FQNEAQ (reference sequence). V lost 0 bases and J 8 bases, leaving 8 bases between the germline ends. This CDR3 spans 13 amino acids.

J is TRBJ2-5 and V is TRBV7-2; 7 bases are a match to TRBD1. The CDR3 has 14 amino acids. Germline V CDR1 and CDR2: SGHTA, FQGNSA. The J segment lost 1 base and the V segment lost 4 bases, leaving 3 bases of the junction unmatched. This CDR3 reads CASSSDRAQETQYF. As DNA, the CDR3 is TGTGCCAGCAGCTCCGACAGGGCCCAAGAGACCCAGTACTTC. The variable domain in full, completed from reference TRBV7-2 and TRBJ2-5, reads GAGVSQSPSNKVTEKGKDVELRCDPISGHTALYWYRQSLGQGLEFLIYFQGNSAPDKSGLPSDRFSAERTGGSVSTLTIQRTQQEDSAVYLCASSSDRAQETQYFGPGTRLLVL.

The J gene is TRBJ2-3, the V gene TRBV13; D ambiguous. The CDR3 is 16 amino acids. Looked up from germline, CDR1 is PRHDT and CDR2 is FYEKMQ (reference sequence). V lost 3 bases and J 0 bases, leaving 13 bases between the germline ends. The CDR3 region has the DNA TGTGCCAGCAGCTTGCGTGCTCAGATTAGCACAGATACGCAGTATTTT. This translates into CASSLRAQISTDTQYF.

The chain's CDR3 is CATSPGGVRGQRIQYF. The CDR3 coding sequence is TGTGCCACCAGCCCCGGCGGGGTCAGGGGGCAAAGGATTCAGTACTTC. The J gene is TRBJ2-4, the V gene TRBV15, with TRBD1 identical over 8 bases. CDR3 length equals 16 residues. J was trimmed by 10 bases and V by 5 bases; bases with no gene match: 16. Germline-derived CDR1 and CDR2 are LNHNV and YYDKDF (reference sequence). The full variable domain, rest sourced from reference TRBV15 and TRBJ2-4, is DAMVIQNPRYQVTQFGKPVTLSCSQTLNHNVMYWYQQKSSQAPKLLFHYYDKDFNNEADTPDNFQSRRPNTSFCFLDIRSPGLGDTAMYLCATSPGGVRGQRIQYFGAGTRLSVL.

The V call is TRBV7-9, the J call TRBJ1-6; the D is unclear. CDR3 length: 15 amino acids. CDR1 and CDR2 (germline): SEHNR, FQNEAQ (reference sequence). V lost 1 base, J lost 3 bases, and 7 bases lay in between. In DNA form, the CDR3 reads TGTGCCAGCAGCTTAGGGGTACGCTATAATTCACCCCTCCACTTT. This gives the protein CASSLGVRYNSPLHF.

This clone has only one observation. The rearrangement uses TRBV5-1 and TRBJ2-7, with D perhaps matching TRBD1 (6 bases). V lost 0 bases to trimming and J lost 6 bases, with 16 bases between them. The CDR3 length is 15 residues. The germline gives CDR1 SGHRS, CDR2 YFSETQ. The CDR3 sequence: CASSLGWGPLGEQYF. As DNA, the CDR3 is TGCGCCAGCAGCTTGGGATGGGGGCCTCTGGGCGAGCAGTACTTC.

The table lists this clone with a count of one. The chain uses TRBV7-7 and TRBJ2-1; D is possibly TRBD1 (5 bases). This CDR3 has 16 amino acids. Per germline, CDR1 SSHAT and CDR2 FNYEAQ (reference sequence). V was pared by 5 bases and J by 1 base, with 15 bases between. The CDR3, as DNA: TGTGCCAGCAGCCTAATGTTGACAGAATCCTACAATGAGCAGTTCTTC. Translated, it gives CASSLMLTESYNEQFF.

The rearrangement joins TRBV10-3 to TRBJ2-2, with D perhaps TRBD1 or TRBD2 (5 bases each). The V and J ends lost 4 bases and 6 bases respectively, with 12 bases between them. The CDR3 covers 14 residues. Germline loops: CDR1 ENHRY, CDR2 SYGVKD. This CDR3 reads CAISGTGAAGELFF. The CDR3, as DNA: TGTGCCATCAGTGGAACCGGGGCAGCCGGGGAGCTGTTTTTT.

The rearrangement links TRBV11-3 to TRBJ2-2; D not certain. The germline CDR1 and CDR2 sequences are SGHNT and YENEEA. CDR3 length equals 14 residues. Trimming removed 3 bases at V and 6 bases at J, with 11 bases between. The CDR3 DNA follows: TGTGCCAGCAGCTTGGAGAGGCGCTCCGGGGAGCTGTTTTTT. Encoded protein: CASSLERRSGELFF.